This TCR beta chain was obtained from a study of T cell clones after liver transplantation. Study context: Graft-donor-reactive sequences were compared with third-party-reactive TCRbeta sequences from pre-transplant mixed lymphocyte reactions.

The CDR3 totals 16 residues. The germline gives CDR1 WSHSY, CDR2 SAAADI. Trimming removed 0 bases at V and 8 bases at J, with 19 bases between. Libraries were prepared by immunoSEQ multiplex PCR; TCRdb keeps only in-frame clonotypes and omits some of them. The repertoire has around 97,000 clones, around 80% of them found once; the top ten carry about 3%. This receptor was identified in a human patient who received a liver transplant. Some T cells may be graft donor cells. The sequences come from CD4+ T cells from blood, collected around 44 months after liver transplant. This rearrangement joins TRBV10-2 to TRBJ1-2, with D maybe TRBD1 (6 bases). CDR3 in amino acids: CASSESTRVGAGGYTF. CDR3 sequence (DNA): TGCGCCAGCAGTGAGTCGACTCGAGTGGGGGCGGGCGGCTACACCTTC.